The rows below give T cell receptor beta chains drawn from one sample of a study of OX40 agonist ivuxolimab in advanced cancers. The table came from immunoSEQ multiplex PCR; TCRdb's copy has only in-frame clones and leaves some out. The sample has fewer than 100,000 clones; 84% are singletons. The material was CD4+ or CD8+ T cells sorted from blood, obtained in a trial of the OX40 agonist ivuxolimab. The source is an adult with an advanced solid tumor such as melanoma, head and neck, liver or kidney cancer. CDR3s include the opening cysteine and the closing phenylalanine or tryptophan. A D gene is named only where the DNA matches it firmly. Clone size is shown for a subset of rows, as once, few, many or a class of expanded clone.

j_call clone_size v_call d_call cdr3_aa cdr3_nt
TRBJ2-5 few TRBV7-7 . CASSLVGETQYF TGTGCCAGCAGCTTAGTAGGGGAGACCCAGTACTTC
TRBJ2-1 . TRBV9 TRBD2 CASSVASGGGNEQFF TGTGCCAGCAGCGTAGCTAGCGGGGGCGGGAATGAGCAGTTCTTC
TRBJ1-3 . TRBV10-3 . CAISESGGPGNTIYF TGTGCCATCAGTGAGTCGGGGGGACCCGGAAACACCATATATTTT
TRBJ2-4 . TRBV7-2 TRBD1 CASSLGQNNIQYF TGTGCCAGCAGCTTGGGACAGAACAACATTCAGTACTTC
TRBJ2-5 . TRBV7-2 . CASSLVGGRETQYF TGTGCCAGCAGCTTAGTAGGGGGAAGAGAGACCCAGTACTTC
TRBJ1-2 . TRBV28 TRBD1 CASSLGDRAYGYTF TGTGCCAGCAGTTTAGGGGACAGGGCCTATGGCTACACCTTC
TRBJ1-2 . TRBV2 TRBD1 CASSIQGAIGRGAYGYTF TGTGCCAGCAGCATTCAGGGGGCTATCGGGCGGGGAGCCTATGGCTACACCTTC
TRBJ1-2 . TRBV5-6 . CASSLLPDASYGYTF TGTGCCAGCAGCTTGTTACCAGACGCTTCGTATGGCTACACCTTC
TRBJ1-1 . TRBV28 TRBD1 CASSFPRDRDNTEAFF TGTGCCAGCAGTTTTCCACGGGACAGGGATAACACTGAAGCTTTCTTT
TRBJ2-3 . TRBV27 . CASSFRRVVDTQYF TGTGCCAGCAGTTTTCGCAGGGTAGTAGATACGCAGTATTTT
TRBJ2-5 . TRBV30 . CAWSVGETQYF TGTGCCTGGAGTGTAGGAGAGACCCAGTACTTC
TRBJ2-3 . TRBV2 . CASRSTGTDTQYF TGTGCCAGCAGATCGACGGGTACAGATACGCAGTATTTT
TRBJ1-2 . TRBV6-5 . CASSYRADRNYGYTF TGTGCCAGCAGTTACAGGGCCGACCGAAACTATGGCTACACCTTC
TRBJ2-5 . TRBV29-1 . CSVEDAAGETQYF TGCAGCGTTGAAGATGCAGCGGGAGAGACCCAGTACTTC
TRBJ2-5 few TRBV19 . CASSIEAGSKTQYF TGTGCCAGTAGTATAGAAGCAGGGTCGAAGACCCAGTACTTC
TRBJ2-1 . TRBV5-4 . CASSLGRSNEQFF TGTGCCAGCAGCTTGGGCAGATCCAATGAGCAGTTCTTC
TRBJ1-3 . TRBV18 . CASSPSSASGNTIYF TGTGCCAGCTCACCAAGTTCGGCCTCTGGAAACACCATATATTTT
TRBJ1-2 once TRBV28 . CASSLISNGYGYTF TGTGCCAGCAGTTTAATCTCCAACGGCTATGGCTACACCTTC
TRBJ2-3 few TRBV7-8 . CASSFAGVGADTQYF TGTGCCAGCAGCTTCGCTGGGGTGGGCGCAGATACGCAGTATTTT
TRBJ1-1 . TRBV6-6 . CASSYPDRSDTEAFF TGTGCCAGCAGTTACCCAGATCGGTCCGACACTGAAGCTTTCTTT
TRBJ2-7 once TRBV18 TRBD1 CASSPLMGGQGAYEQYF TGTGCCAGCTCACCACTTATGGGCGGACAGGGGGCCTACGAGCAGTACTTC
TRBJ2-5 once TRBV9 . CASSVDLGETQYF TGTGCCAGCAGCGTAGACCTGGGGGAGACCCAGTACTTC
TRBJ1-1 . TRBV11-1 TRBD1 CASRQTGGKKTEAFF TGTGCCAGCAGGCAAACAGGGGGGAAGAAGACTGAAGCTTTCTTT
TRBJ2-2 . TRBV19 . CASSIKGPAGTGELFF TGTGCCAGTAGTATTAAAGGGCCGGCGGGCACCGGGGAGCTGTTTTTT
TRBJ2-4 . TRBV27 TRBD1 CASRGTGGNIQYF TGTGCCAGCAGGGGGACAGGGGGCAACATTCAGTACTTC
TRBJ1-2 . TRBV5-5 . CASSLAGAGTYGYTF TGTGCCAGCAGCTTGGCCGGGGCAGGGACCTATGGCTACACCTTC
TRBJ2-1 . TRBV9 . CASSVGTRGDEQFF TGTGCCAGCAGCGTTGGGACCCGAGGCGATGAGCAGTTCTTC
TRBJ1-2 . TRBV6-5 . CASSYSGTAYGYTF TGTGCCAGCAGTTACTCCGGGACGGCCTATGGCTACACCTTC
TRBJ2-1 . TRBV5-1 . CASHYSLNLFF TGCGCCAGCCATTACAGCCTAAACTTATTCTTC
TRBJ2-1 . TRBV7-3 TRBD2 CASSLELAGVNEQFF TGTGCCAGCAGCCTGGAACTAGCGGGAGTCAATGAGCAGTTCTTC
TRBJ2-2 . TRBV5-1 . CASSLMDQTGELFF TGCGCCAGCAGCTTGATGGACCAAACCGGGGAGCTGTTTTTT
TRBJ1-3 . TRBV5-1 . CASSFEGAGSGNTIYF TGCGCCAGCAGCTTCGAAGGGGCAGGTTCTGGAAACACCATATATTTT
TRBJ2-2 few TRBV19 TRBD1 CASSMPRDRATGELFF TGTGCCAGTAGTATGCCCCGGGACAGGGCGACCGGGGAGCTGTTTTTT
TRBJ1-2 . TRBV7-3 TRBD1 CASSSAGTGDYGYTF TGTGCCAGCAGCTCCGCCGGGACAGGGGACTATGGCTACACCTTC
TRBJ2-7 . TRBV7-2 . CASSLAGVNYEQYF TGTGCCAGCAGCTTAGCGGGGGTTAACTACGAGCAGTACTTC
TRBJ2-5 . TRBV5-8 . CASRKRLQREETQYF TGTGCCAGCAGGAAGAGACTTCAAAGAGAAGAGACCCAGTACTTC
TRBJ1-5 . TRBV6-1 . CASSAGPGGHQPQHF TGTGCCAGCAGCGCAGGACCAGGTGGGCATCAGCCCCAGCATTTT
TRBJ2-7 . TRBV7-8 TRBD2 CASSLAFSGGTYEQYF TGTGCCAGCAGCTTAGCTTTCAGCGGGGGAACCTACGAGCAGTACTTC
TRBJ2-2 few TRBV5-4 TRBD1 CASSHQGANTGELFF TGTGCCAGCAGCCACCAGGGGGCGAACACCGGGGAGCTGTTTTTT
TRBJ2-5 . TRBV29-1 TRBD1 CSADRGPLQYF TGCAGCGCAGACAGGGGGCCCCTCCAGTACTTC
TRBJ1-2 . TRBV30 TRBD1 CAWSRDRGAYGYTF TGTGCCTGGAGTAGGGACAGGGGCGCCTATGGCTACACCTTC
TRBJ2-1 . TRBV10-1 TRBD1 CASSARDRTGSYNEQFF TGCGCCAGCAGTGCTAGGGATAGGACAGGCTCCTACAATGAGCAGTTCTTC
TRBJ2-5 . TRBV11-1 TRBD2 CASSSPTSGHQETQYF TGTGCCAGCAGCTCCCCGACTAGCGGGCACCAAGAGACCCAGTACTTC
TRBJ2-5 . TRBV7-2 . CASSQGPGRRRETQYF TGTGCCAGCAGCCAAGGACCGGGACGAAGGAGGGAGACCCAGTACTTC
TRBJ1-2 . TRBV5-4 . CASSQGGIYGYTF TGTGCCAGCAGCCAAGGGGGTATCTATGGCTACACCTTC
TRBJ2-2 . TRBV30 TRBD1 CAWAGQGNGELFF TGTGCCTGGGCAGGACAGGGGAACGGGGAGCTGTTTTTT
TRBJ1-1 . TRBV5-1 TRBD1 CASSLGHRDRANTVEAFF TGCGCCAGCAGCTTGGGGCACCGGGACAGGGCTAACACTGTTGAAGCTTTCTTT
TRBJ2-7 . TRBV2 . CASSEIGGGPYEQYF TGTGCCAGCAGTGAAATAGGTGGCGGTCCCTACGAGCAGTACTTC
TRBJ1-1 . TRBV9 . CASSRGGKDTEAFF TGTGCCAGCAGCCGAGGGGGGAAAGACACTGAAGCTTTCTTT
TRBJ1-2 . TRBV18 TRBD1 CASSPAVDRIYGYTF TGTGCCAGCTCACCGGCAGTGGACAGGATCTATGGCTACACCTTC
TRBJ1-4 . TRBV2 . CASSGFPGEKLFF TGTGCCAGCAGTGGTTTCCCAGGAGAAAAACTGTTTTTT
TRBJ2-1 . TRBV28 . CATHFGFRTNEQFF TGTGCCACCCATTTCGGATTCCGTACGAATGAGCAGTTCTTC
TRBJ1-3 . TRBV11-3 . CASRLTGGGNTIYF TGTGCCAGCAGGCTTACCGGGGGTGGAAACACCATATATTTT
TRBJ1-3 . TRBV19 TRBD1 CASKGQSDTIYF TGTGCCAGCAAGGGACAGTCAGACACCATATATTTT
TRBJ1-1 . TRBV6-5 TRBD1 CASSTNRGRTTEAFF TGTGCCAGCAGTACAAACAGGGGAAGGACCACTGAAGCTTTCTTT
TRBJ2-5 . TRBV10-3 TRBD1 CAMSGTGGLETQYF TGTGCCATGTCGGGAACAGGGGGCCTGGAGACCCAGTACTTC
TRBJ1-1 . TRBV28 . CASSLPGTEAFF TGTGCCAGCAGTTTACCCGGGACTGAAGCTTTCTTT
TRBJ2-1 . TRBV9 TRBD1 CASSVGTGTGYYNEQFF TGTGCCAGCAGCGTAGGAACCGGGACAGGATATTACAATGAGCAGTTCTTC
TRBJ2-5 . TRBV7-2 TRBD1 CASSLARTGYQETQYF TGTGCCAGCAGCTTAGCACGGACAGGTTACCAAGAGACCCAGTACTTC
TRBJ1-2 . TRBV5-1 . CASSFTAYGYTF TGCGCCAGCAGCTTTACAGCTTATGGCTACACCTTC